This T cell receptor (beta chain) was recovered during a study of blood T cell repertoires in COVID-19. Looking at the study overall: Material from acute and convalescent COVID-19 was sourced from the United States, Italy and Spain. Sources were T cells, B-cell-depleted T cells, or PBMCs; the material itself was cDNA or gDNA.

Original handling: Amplified reference gene primers provided the basis for estimating nucleated cell counts. Libraries were prepared by immunoSEQ multiplex PCR; TCRdb keeps only in-frame clonotypes and omits some of them. V, J and clone size are those of that table, while D and trimming were read from the DNA. This table has approximately 90,000 clones, 75% to 85% appearing once. Trimming removed 10 bases from V and 0 bases from J; junction bases left unmatched: 8. The germline gives CDR1 SNHLY, CDR2 FYNNEI. The CDR3 spans 14 residues. The sample taken for sequencing was peripheral blood. The TCR was taken from a woman of 80 years or more with acute or convalescent COVID-19. This chain links TRBV2 with TRBJ2-7, with TRBD2 identical over 8 bases. The CDR3: CANQLAASSYEQYF. The CDR3 DNA follows: TGTGCCAACCAACTAGCGGCGAGCTCCTACGAGCAGTACTTC.